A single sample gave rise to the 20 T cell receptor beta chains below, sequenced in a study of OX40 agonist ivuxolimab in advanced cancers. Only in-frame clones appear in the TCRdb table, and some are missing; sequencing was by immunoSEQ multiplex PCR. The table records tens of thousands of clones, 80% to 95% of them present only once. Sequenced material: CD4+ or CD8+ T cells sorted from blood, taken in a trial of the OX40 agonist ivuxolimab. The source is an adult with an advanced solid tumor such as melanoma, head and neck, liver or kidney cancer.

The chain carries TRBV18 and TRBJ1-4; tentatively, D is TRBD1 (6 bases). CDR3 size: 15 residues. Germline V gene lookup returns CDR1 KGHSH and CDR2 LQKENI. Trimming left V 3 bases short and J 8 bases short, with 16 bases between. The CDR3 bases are TGTGCCAGCTCACCCCGGGACAACAGGGCCGAAAAACTGTTTTTT. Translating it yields CASSPRDNRAEKLFF.

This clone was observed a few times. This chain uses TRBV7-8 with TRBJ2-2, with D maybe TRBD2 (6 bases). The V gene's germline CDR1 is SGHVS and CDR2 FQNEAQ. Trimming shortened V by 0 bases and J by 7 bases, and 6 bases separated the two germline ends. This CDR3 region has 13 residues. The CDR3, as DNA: TGTGCCAGCAGCTTAGCGGGGGGCGGGGAGCTGTTTTTT. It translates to CASSLAGGGELFF.

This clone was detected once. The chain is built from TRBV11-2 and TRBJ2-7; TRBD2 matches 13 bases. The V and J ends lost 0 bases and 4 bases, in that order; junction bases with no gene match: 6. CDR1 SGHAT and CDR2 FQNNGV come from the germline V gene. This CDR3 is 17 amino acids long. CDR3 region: CASSLDQTSGGHYEQYF. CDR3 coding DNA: TGTGCCAGCAGCTTAGACCAGACTAGCGGGGGGCATTACGAGCAGTACTTC. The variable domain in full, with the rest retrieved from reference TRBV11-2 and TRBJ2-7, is EAGVAQSPRYKIIEKRQSVAFWCNPISGHATLYWYQQILGQGPKLLIQFQNNGVVDDSQLPKDRFSAERLKGVDSTLKIQPAKLEDSAVYLCASSLDQTSGGHYEQYFGPGTRLTVT.

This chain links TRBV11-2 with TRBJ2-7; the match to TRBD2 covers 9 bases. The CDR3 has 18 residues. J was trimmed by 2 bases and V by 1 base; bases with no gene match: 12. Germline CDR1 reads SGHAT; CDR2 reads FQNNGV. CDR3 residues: CASSLGPLAGDPPYEQYF. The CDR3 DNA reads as TGTGCCAGCAGCTTAGGGCCTTTAGCGGGAGACCCCCCCTACGAGCAGTACTTC.

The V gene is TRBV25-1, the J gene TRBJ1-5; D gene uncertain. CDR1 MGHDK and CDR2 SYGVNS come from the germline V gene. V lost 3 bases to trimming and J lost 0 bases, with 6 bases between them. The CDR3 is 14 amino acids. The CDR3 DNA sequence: TGTGCCAGCAGTGACAGACATAGCAATCAGCCCCAGCATTTT. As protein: CASSDRHSNQPQHF.

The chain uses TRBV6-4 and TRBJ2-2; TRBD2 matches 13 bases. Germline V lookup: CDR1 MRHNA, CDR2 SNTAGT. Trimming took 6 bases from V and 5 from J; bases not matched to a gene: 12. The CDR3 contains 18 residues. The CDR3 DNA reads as TGTGCCAGCAGCGAACTAGCGGGAGGGTCGGCCAGGACCGGGGAGCTGTTTTTT. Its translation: CASSELAGGSARTGELFF.

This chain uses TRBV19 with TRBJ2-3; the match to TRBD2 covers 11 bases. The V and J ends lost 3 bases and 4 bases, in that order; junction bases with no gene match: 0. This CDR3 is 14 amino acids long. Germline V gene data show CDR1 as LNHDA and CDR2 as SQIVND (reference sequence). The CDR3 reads CASSISGRADTQYF. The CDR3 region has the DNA TGTGCCAGTAGTATTAGCGGGAGGGCAGATACGCAGTATTTT.

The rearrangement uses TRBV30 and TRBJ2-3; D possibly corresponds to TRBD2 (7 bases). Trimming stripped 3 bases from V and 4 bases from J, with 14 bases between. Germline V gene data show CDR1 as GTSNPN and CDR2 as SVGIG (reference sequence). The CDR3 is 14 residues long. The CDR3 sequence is CAWRAAGASDTQYF. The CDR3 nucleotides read TGTGCCTGGAGGGCCGCGGGGGCATCAGATACGCAGTATTTT. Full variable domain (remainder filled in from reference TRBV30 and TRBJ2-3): SQTIHQWPATLVQPVGSPLSLECTVEGTSNPNLYWYRQAAGRGLQLLFYSVGIGQISSEVPQNLSASRPQDRQFILSSKKLLLSDSGFYLCAWRAAGASDTQYFGPGTRLTVL.

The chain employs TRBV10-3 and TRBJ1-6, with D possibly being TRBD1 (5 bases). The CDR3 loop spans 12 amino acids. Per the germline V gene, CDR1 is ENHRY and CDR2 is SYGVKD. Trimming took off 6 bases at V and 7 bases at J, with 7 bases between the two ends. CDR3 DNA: TGTGCCATCAGCCAGGGAAATTCACCCCTCCACTTT. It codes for CAISQGNSPLHF.

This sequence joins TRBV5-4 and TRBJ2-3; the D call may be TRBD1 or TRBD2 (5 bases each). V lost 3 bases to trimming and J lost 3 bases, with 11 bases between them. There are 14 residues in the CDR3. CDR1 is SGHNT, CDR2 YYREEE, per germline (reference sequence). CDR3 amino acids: CASSSRGGTDTQYF. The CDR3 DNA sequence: TGTGCCAGCAGCTCTCGGGGCGGGACAGATACGCAGTATTTT.

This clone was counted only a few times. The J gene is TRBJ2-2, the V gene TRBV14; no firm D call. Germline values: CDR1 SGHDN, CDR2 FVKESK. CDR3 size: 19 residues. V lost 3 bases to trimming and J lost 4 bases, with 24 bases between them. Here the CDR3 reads CASSHCRVPGPTCTGELFF. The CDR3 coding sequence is TGTGCCAGCAGCCATTGTCGGGTACCCGGGCCCACGTGCACCGGGGAGCTGTTTTTT.

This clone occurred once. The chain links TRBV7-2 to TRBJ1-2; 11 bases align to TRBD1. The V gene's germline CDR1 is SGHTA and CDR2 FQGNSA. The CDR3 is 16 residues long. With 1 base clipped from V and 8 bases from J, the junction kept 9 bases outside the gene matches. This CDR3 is CASSLGWTGGAKGYTF. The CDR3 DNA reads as TGTGCCAGCAGCTTAGGCTGGACAGGGGGCGCAAAGGGCTACACCTTC.

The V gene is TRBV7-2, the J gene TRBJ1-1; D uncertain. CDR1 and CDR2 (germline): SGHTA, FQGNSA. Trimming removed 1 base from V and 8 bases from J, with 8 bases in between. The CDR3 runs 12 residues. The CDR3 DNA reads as TGTGCCAGCAGCTTAGTTGTAGGGGAAGCTTTCTTT. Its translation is CASSLVVGEAFF. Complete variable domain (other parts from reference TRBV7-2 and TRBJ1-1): GAGVSQSPSNKVTEKGKDVELRCDPISGHTALYWYRQSLGQGLEFLIYFQGNSAPDKSGLPSDRFSAERTGGSVSTLTIQRTQQEDSAVYLCASSLVVGEAFFGQGTRLTVV.

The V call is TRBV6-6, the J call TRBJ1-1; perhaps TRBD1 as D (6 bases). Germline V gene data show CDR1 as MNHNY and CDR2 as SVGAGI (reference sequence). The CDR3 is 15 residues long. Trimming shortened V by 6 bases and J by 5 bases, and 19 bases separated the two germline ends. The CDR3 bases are TGTGCCAGCAGCTTTTCACAGGGTGGGAGGACTGAAGCTTTCTTT. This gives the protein CASSFSQGGRTEAFF.

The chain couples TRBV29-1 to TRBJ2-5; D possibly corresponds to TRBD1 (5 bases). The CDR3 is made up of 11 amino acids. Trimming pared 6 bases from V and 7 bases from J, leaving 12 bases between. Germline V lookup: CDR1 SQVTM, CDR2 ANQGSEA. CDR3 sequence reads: CSVGRVGTQYF. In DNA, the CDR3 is TGCAGCGTGGGCAGGGTCGGGACCCAGTACTTC. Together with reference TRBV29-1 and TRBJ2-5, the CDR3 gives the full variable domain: SAVISQKPSRDICQRGTSLTIQCQVDSQVTMMFWYRQQPGQSLTLIATANQGSEATYESGFVIDKFPISRPNLTFSTLTVSNMSPEDSSIYLCSVGRVGTQYFGPGTRLLVL.

CDR3 loop: CASTPGEYEQYF. Written as DNA, the CDR3 is TGTGCCAGCACCCCAGGGGAATACGAGCAGTACTTC. The rearrangement uses TRBV7-2 and TRBJ2-7; D perhaps matches TRBD1 (6 bases). Per the germline V gene, CDR1 is SGHTA and CDR2 is FQGNSA. The CDR3 has 12 amino acids. V lost 7 bases and J 4 bases, leaving 11 bases between the germline ends.

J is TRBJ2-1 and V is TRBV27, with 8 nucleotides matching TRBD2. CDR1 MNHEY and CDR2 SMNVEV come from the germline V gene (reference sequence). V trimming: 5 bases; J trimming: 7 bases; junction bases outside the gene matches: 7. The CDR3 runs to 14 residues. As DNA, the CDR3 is TGTGCCAGCAGTGGGGGACTAGTGGGAAATGAGCAGTTCTTC. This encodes CASSGGLVGNEQFF.

This chain's CDR3 is CASDLGNTGELFF. CDR3 bases: TGTGCCAGCGACCTTGGGAACACCGGGGAGCTGTTTTTT. The V and J genes are TRBV18 and TRBJ2-2; no clear D gene. The length of the CDR3 is 13 residues. Trimming took 8 bases from V and 1 from J, leaving 8 bases between them. Germline-derived CDR1 and CDR2 are KGHSH and LQKENI.

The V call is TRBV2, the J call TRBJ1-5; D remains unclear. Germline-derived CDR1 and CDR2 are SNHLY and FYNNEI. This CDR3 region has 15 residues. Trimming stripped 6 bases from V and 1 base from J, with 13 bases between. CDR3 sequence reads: CASSKRGVSNQPQHF. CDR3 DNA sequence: TGTGCCAGCAGCAAACGCGGGGTGAGCAATCAGCCCCAGCATTTT.

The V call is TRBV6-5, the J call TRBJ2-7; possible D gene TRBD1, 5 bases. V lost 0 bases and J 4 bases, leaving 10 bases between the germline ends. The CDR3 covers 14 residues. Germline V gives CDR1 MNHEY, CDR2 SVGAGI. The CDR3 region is CASSYSNRKYEQYF. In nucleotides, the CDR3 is TGTGCCAGCAGTTACTCGAACAGGAAATACGAGCAGTACTTC.